This entry features one T cell receptor (beta chain) sequence. This entry is derived from a study of sequential checkpoint blockade in melanoma. Whole-study context: Randomization was 1:1 between first-line nivolumab→ipilimumab and ipilimumab→nivolumab. After both sequences, patients received maintenance nivolumab.

Treatment reported: randomized to nivolumab then ipilimumab (arm A) or the reverse (arm B). DNA-damaging chemotherapy had not been given to any patient beforehand. Sorted cells were live CD3+CD8+, lacking CD19 and CD56, from PBMCs. Looked up from germline, CDR1 is LNHDA and CDR2 is SQIVND (reference sequence). There are 14 residues in the CDR3. V lost 1 base to trimming and J lost 9 bases, with 13 bases between them. Assay used: immunoSEQ multiplex PCR; TCRdb lists only in-frame clones, some missing. Of 30,000 to 40,000 clones in the sample, around 86% are singletons; the top ten hold around 12%. This rearrangement joins TRBV19 to TRBJ2-1, with unresolved D. Here the sequenced sample was CD8+ T cells sorted from blood (inferred from file names), taken from a patient given nivolumab and ipilimumab in sequence. The source is a human donor with melanoma. The CDR3 region is CASSIGALEVEQFF. In DNA, the CDR3 is TGTGCCAGTAGTATAGGAGCCCTAGAAGTTGAGCAGTTCTTC. Full variable domain (outside the CDR3, taken from reference TRBV19 and TRBJ2-1): DGGITQSPKYLFRKEGQNVTLSCEQNLNHDAMYWYRQDPGQGLRLIYYSQIVNDFQKGDIAEGYSVSREKKESFPLTVTSAQKNPTAFYLCASSIGALEVEQFFGPGTRLTVL.